Sequencing of this T cell receptor (beta chain) was carried out in a study of blood T cell repertoires in COVID-19. Libraries were prepared by immunoSEQ multiplex PCR; TCRdb keeps only in-frame clonotypes and omits some of them. Among 130,000 to 150,000 clones, under 90% were seen once, and the ten largest hold 35% to 45%. V was shortened by 4 bases and J by 8 bases, with 17 bases between the two germline ends. This CDR3 is built from 15 residues. Germline CDR1 reads MDHEN; CDR2 reads SYDVKM. The sample consisted of peripheral blood. This TCR derives from a human donor in a cohort sampled during active COVID-19. The rearrangement uses TRBV28 and TRBJ1-4, with D perhaps TRBD1 (5 bases). CDR3 bases: TGTGCCAGCAGTTATAGACAGTCGTCAGGGGAAAAACTGTTTTTT. Protein product: CASSYRQSSGEKLFF. Together with reference TRBV28 and TRBJ1-4, the CDR3 gives the full variable domain: DVKVTQSSRYLVKRTGEKVFLECVQDMDHENMFWYRQDPGLGLRLIYFSYDVKMKEKGDIPEGYSVSREKKERFSLILESASTNQTSMYLCASSYRQSSGEKLFFGSGTQLSVL.